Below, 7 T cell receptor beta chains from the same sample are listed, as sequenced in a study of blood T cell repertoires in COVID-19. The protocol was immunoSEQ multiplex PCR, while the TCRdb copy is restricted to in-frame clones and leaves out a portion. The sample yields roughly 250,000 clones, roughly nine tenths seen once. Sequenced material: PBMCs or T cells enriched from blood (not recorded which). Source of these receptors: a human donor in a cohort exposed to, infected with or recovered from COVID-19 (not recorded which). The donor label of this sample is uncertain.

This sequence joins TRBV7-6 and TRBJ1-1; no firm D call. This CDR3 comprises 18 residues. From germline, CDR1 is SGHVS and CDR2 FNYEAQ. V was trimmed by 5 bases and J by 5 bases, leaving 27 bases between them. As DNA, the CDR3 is TGTGCCAGCAGCCCCGAAGAAAGGCGAGGTAGACGTAAGACTGAAGCTTTCTTT. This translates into CASSPEERRGRRKTEAFF.

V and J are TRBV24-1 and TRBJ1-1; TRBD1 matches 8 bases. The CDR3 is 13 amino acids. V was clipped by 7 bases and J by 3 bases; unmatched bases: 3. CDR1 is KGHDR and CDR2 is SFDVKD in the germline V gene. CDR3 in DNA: TGTGCCACCAGGGACAGGGACGACACTGAAGCTTTCTTT. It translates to CATRDRDDTEAFF.

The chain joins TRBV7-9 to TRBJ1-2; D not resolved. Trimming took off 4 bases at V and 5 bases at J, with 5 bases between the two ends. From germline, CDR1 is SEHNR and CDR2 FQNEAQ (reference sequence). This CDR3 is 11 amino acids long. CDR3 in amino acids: CASSSMYGYTF. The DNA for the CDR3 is TGTGCCAGCAGCTCTATGTATGGCTACACCTTC.

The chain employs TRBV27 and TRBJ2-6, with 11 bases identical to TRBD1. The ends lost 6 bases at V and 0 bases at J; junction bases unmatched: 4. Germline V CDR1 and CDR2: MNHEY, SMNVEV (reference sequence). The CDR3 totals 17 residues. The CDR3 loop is CASRGQGAGSGANVLTF. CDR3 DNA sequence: TGTGCCAGCAGAGGACAGGGGGCCGGCTCTGGGGCCAACGTCCTGACTTTC. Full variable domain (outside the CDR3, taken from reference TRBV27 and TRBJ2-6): EAQVTQNPRYLITVTGKKLTVTCSQNMNHEYMSWYRQDPGLGLRQIYYSMNVEVTDKGDVPEGYKVSRKEKRNFPLILESPSPNQTSLYFCASRGQGAGSGANVLTFGAGSRLTVL.

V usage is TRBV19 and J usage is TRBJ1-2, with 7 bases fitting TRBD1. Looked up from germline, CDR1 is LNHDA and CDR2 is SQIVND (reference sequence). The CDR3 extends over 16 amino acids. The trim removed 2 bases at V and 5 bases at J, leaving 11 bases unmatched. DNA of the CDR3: TGTGCCAGTAGTATATCATCCCGGGACAGCTTTTATGGCTACACCTTC. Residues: CASSISSRDSFYGYTF.

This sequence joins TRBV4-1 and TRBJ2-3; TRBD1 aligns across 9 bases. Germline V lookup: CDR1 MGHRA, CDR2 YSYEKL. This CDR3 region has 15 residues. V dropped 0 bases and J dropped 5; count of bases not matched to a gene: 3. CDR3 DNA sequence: TGCGCCAGCAGCCAAGAACAGGGGGCCCAAGATACGCAGTATTTT. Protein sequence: CASSQEQGAQDTQYF.

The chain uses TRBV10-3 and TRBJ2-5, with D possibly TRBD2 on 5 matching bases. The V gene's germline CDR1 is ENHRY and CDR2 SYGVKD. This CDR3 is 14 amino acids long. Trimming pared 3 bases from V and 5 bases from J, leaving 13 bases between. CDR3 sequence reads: CAISDGNSWETQYF. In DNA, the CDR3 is TGTGCCATCAGTGACGGGAACAGCTGGGAGACCCAGTACTTC.